This TCR beta chain was sequenced in a study of T cell changes during pregnancy in multiple sclerosis (dated by TCRdb to the late 2010s). About the investigation overall: The study examined how the T cell repertoire changed over the course of pregnancy in women with multiple sclerosis.

The method was the immunoSEQ multiplex PCR assay. In TCRdb, the immuneACCESS table is reduced to in-frame sequences with V and J assigned. These tables do not hold every clone; where another copy was compared, an unresolved V gene accounts for under half, and the others remain unexplained. In this sample the table shows 80,000 to 130,000 clones, around 94% of which occur a single time. Together, the top ten hold around 1.2% of the sample. This clone has a handful of counts. Its antigen is still unknown. The input lacks base qualities; no much larger clone sits a single base away. The origin of this receptor is a female donor with multiple sclerosis, enrolled in a pregnancy study. Sequenced here: peripheral blood, sampled in the second trimester of pregnancy.

The DNA sequence follows: TGTGCCAGCAGCTCCGGGACAGGGAACACTGAAGCTTTCTTT. It translates to CASSSGTGNTEAFF. The chain links TRBV2 with TRBJ1-1; TRBD1 aligns with 8 central bases. Measured from the cysteine to the phenylalanine, the CDR3 is 14 residues long. Solely the CDR3 DNA is kept, with 42 bases framed from the first base. V trim: 6 bases; J trim: 1 base; unmatched bases: 4. According to the germline V gene, CDR1 reads SNHLY and CDR2 reads FYNNEI.